This T cell receptor (beta chain) derives from a study of shared clonotypes between healthy human individuals (dated by TCRdb to between 2020 and 2021). About the full investigation: The cohort comprised two women and a few men aged 18 to 49 years. For each donor, CD4 naive and CD4 memory were each given three plates, CD8 naive was given two plates, and CD8 memory was given one plate. To estimate repertoire size and how much clonotypes are shared between individuals, the study performed deep sequencing of blood TCR repertoires from a few healthy adults. Different laboratories and diverse techniques were used to prepare libraries and sequence TCR repertoires, to increase sequencing depth and limit assay-specific biases. Per donor, leukapheresis produced somewhere between about 0.9 and 9.5 billion PBMCs. Paper-wide results and their limitations: Pairwise subsampling led to the expectation that sequencing depth would affect the degree of clonotype sharing among donors. Roughly 5.2% of naive CD4, 3.5% of naive CD8, about 2.1% of memory CD4, and more than 0.35% of memory CD8 clonotypes were shared across several donors. Sampling was limited to blood, and TCR repertoires in tissue likely differ from TCR repertoires in blood. Naive subsets generally had larger estimated clonotype richness than memory subsets did. Because the study included a small number of donors, the genetic and exposure-history diversity represented was limited. Rarefaction of sorted-subset datasets indicated incomplete sequencing despite the large sequencing depth. Clonotypes shared by all four sorted-subset donors showed higher generation probabilities than non-shared clonotypes.

With regard to this clone: The antigen it recognizes is unknown. Per-nucleotide qualities are absent, and no much larger clonotype sits a single base away.

Donors were healthy HIV-negative adults with no recently reported acute infections or vaccinations. All donors were Caucasian adults living in Nashville, Tennessee, USA. CD4+ T cells were enriched by magnetic negative selection; naive cells were then positively selected on CD45RA, and the negative fraction formed the memory subset. Blood was collected by leukapheresis, and PBMCs were isolated by Ficoll-Histopaque density gradient centrifugation and then cryopreserved in liquid nitrogen vapor phase. Purity and quantity of every magnetically sorted T cell population were checked by analytical flow cytometry. Each sorted fraction had its genomic DNA isolated and then quantified by UV absorbance on a Nanodrop 2000c. V lost 4 bases and J lost 3 bases; the stretch between them is 15 bases long. Per the germline V gene (reference sequence), SEHNR is the CDR1 and FQNEAQ is the CDR2. Reading from cysteine to phenylalanine, the CDR3 counts 16 amino acids. Of the read, only the CDR3 DNA is kept; its 48 bases are in frame from base 1.

Using the deep immunoSEQ assay, multiplex PCR amplified TCR CDR3 regions from genomic DNA. Genomic DNA extracted from each cell subset was distributed evenly over all wells of several immunoSEQ 96-well plates, and each plate served as one replicate. Each replicate PCR for sorted subsets received 200 ng genomic DNA, equal to about 30,000 T cell genomes. Purified libraries were quantified with a Qubit 3.0 fluorometer, sized on a Bioanalyzer 2100, and re-quantified with the KAPA Library Quantification kit. Each immunoSEQ 96-well plate was sequenced on its own single-read 150-cycle Illumina NextSeq 550 flow cell. As for the authors' bioinformatics: Because the immunoSEQ output held only junctional sequences and lacked quality scores, the filtering could not match the filtering applied to full-length reads. Sequences were annotated with PyIR, a Python wrapper for IgBLAST v1.9, using IMGT germline references to assign V/J genes and CDR3. Any read was removed if the V/J assignment was weak (E-value above 1e-6), the CDR3 was missing, or the read contained stop codons, out-of-frame junctions, or ambiguous translated residues. A V3J clonotype was defined by an identical inferred V gene, J gene, and CDR3 amino acid sequence. Percentage overlap between repertoires was computed as shared unique clonotypes divided by the size of the smaller repertoire. Repertoire richness was assessed with RTK rarefaction, the Chao1 estimator, and Recon v2.1 estimates of unobserved clonotypes. Generation probabilities for all TCRbeta clonotypes obtained by the gDNA method from a few donors were computed using OLGA. TCRdb's version of the immuneACCESS table is confined to in-frame rearrangements and falls short of the full clone set. An unresolved V gene accounts for under half of the shortfall where checked; the remainder is of unknown origin. The D gene and trimming were derived from the DNA, and the V and J assignments and clone size from that table. The sample table contains roughly 1 million clones; only one count was recorded for more than 60% of them. The biggest ten clones account for nearly 1.5% of the sample.

The chain uses TRBV7-9 and TRBJ2-2; the D gene could be TRBD1 or TRBD2, each one agreeing over 6 bases. The sample consisted of memory CD4+ T cells sorted from blood. Reading the label with the study, this specimen's cell subset or site is: CD45RA-negative fraction. The clonotype comes from a man aged 18 to 29 in good health. The nucleotides are TGTGCCAGCAGCTCAAGGGGGGTTCGAGACACCGGGGAGCTGTTTTTT. Its protein reads: CASSSRGVRDTGELFF. This CDR3, with the reference TRBV7-9 and TRBJ2-2 proteins standing in past its ends, gives the full variable domain DTGVSQNPRHKITKRGQNVTFRCDPISEHNRLYWYRQTLGQGPEFLTYFQNEAQLEKSRLLSDRFSAERPKGSFSTLEIQRTEQGDSAMYLCASSSRGVRDTGELFFGEGSRLTVL.